A single sample is the source of the 3 T cell receptor beta chains below, sequenced in a study of OX40 agonist ivuxolimab in advanced cancers. Only in-frame clones appear in the TCRdb table, and some are missing; sequencing was by immunoSEQ multiplex PCR. Of some 140,000 clones listed, roughly nine tenths are singletons. The specimen comprised CD4+ or CD8+ T cells sorted from blood, sampled in a trial of the OX40 agonist ivuxolimab. These receptor sequences come from an adult with an advanced solid tumor such as melanoma, head and neck, liver or kidney cancer.

The gene calls are TRBV7-2 and TRBJ2-1; no firm D call. The CDR3 has 12 residues. Looked up from germline, CDR1 is SGHTA and CDR2 is FQGNSA. V dropped 1 base and J dropped 4 bases, with 2 bases sitting between them. The CDR3 spells CASSLVYNEQFF. In nucleotides, the CDR3 is TGTGCCAGCAGCTTAGTTTACAATGAGCAGTTCTTC. Using reference TRBV7-2 and TRBJ2-1 for the parts outside the CDR3, the full variable domain is GAGVSQSPSNKVTEKGKDVELRCDPISGHTALYWYRQSLGQGLEFLIYFQGNSAPDKSGLPSDRFSAERTGGSVSTLTIQRTQQEDSAVYLCASSLVYNEQFFGPGTRLTVL.

The chain joins TRBV7-9 to TRBJ2-2; no definite D call. Trimming stripped 1 base from V and 1 base from J, with 1 base between. The CDR3 runs 13 residues. Germline V gene data show CDR1 as SEHNR and CDR2 as FQNEAQ (reference sequence). The CDR3 bases are TGTGCCAGCAGCTTAGGGAACACCGGGGAGCTGTTTTTT. Amino acids: CASSLGNTGELFF.

This chain links TRBV9 with TRBJ1-1; weak D call: TRBD1 (6 bases). V was pared by 4 bases and J by 1 base, with 17 bases between. There are 16 residues in the CDR3. CDR1 is SGDLS, CDR2 YYNGEE, per germline. CDR3: CASSTNDRFPNTEAFF. CDR3 nucleotide sequence: TGTGCCAGCAGCACTAATGACAGGTTCCCGAACACTGAAGCTTTCTTT.